The rows below give T cell receptor beta chains drawn from one sample of a study of blood T cell repertoires in COVID-19. Sequencing used immunoSEQ multiplex PCR; TCRdb keeps in-frame clones, though not all of them. This repertoire shows approximately 36,000 clones, just under 75% found once; its top ten account for 8% to 11%. Sequenced input: peripheral blood. The receptor source for this set is a man aged 70-80 years with COVID-19, enrolled during active disease. The conserved cysteine and the conserved F or W are not part of the CDR3 here.

CDR3	V	length	J
ASSSAAGVARF	TRBV6-5	11	TRBJ2-1
ASSSGSPASKLF	TRBV6-4	12	TRBJ1-4
ASSSDRGAEAF	TRBV7-7	11	TRBJ1-1
ASSPRQGIYEQY	TRBV7-2	12	TRBJ2-7
ASSRTSGRSLIEQF	TRBV19	14	TRBJ2-1
ASSPGGALNTEAF	TRBV18	13	TRBJ1-1
SAPTGHGYT	TRBV20-1	9	TRBJ1-2
ASSATGFSQETQY	TRBV27	13	TRBJ2-5
ASSSQGQRDTGELF	TRBV5-6	14	TRBJ2-2
ASSFGLAGGLTKNIQY	TRBV5-1	16	TRBJ2-4
ASSFKRGGREQY	TRBV27	12	TRBJ2-7
ASSLRIQGALNTEAF	TRBV5-1	15	TRBJ1-1
ASRWTGQPQH	TRBV5-1	10	TRBJ1-5
ATRGGVSQPQH	TRBV6-5	11	TRBJ1-5
ASSPATGVVAEAF	TRBV18	13	TRBJ1-1
ASSVYGGASDTQY	TRBV9	13	TRBJ2-3
ASTVPPANYEQY	TRBV7-2	12	TRBJ2-7
ASSKLADTVTGELF	TRBV21-1	14	TRBJ2-2
ASSSWGTANSPLH	TRBV6-2/TRBV6-3	13	TRBJ1-6
ASSYLLAGTDTQY	TRBV3-1/TRBV3-2	13	TRBJ2-3
ASRKTGGKGYT	TRBV6-5	11	TRBJ1-2
AISEPGTGSLRSPLH	TRBV10-3	15	TRBJ1-6
ASSERQVAF	TRBV12-3/TRBV12-4	9	TRBJ1-1
ASSYLSRGTGNTIY	TRBV6-5	14	TRBJ1-3